The 28 T cell receptor beta chains reported below all come from one sample, sequenced in a study of response to subunit inactivated influenza vaccine. From the RT-PCR reads, TCRdb called clonotypes with MiXCR, one entry per CDR3 protein. The repertoire has around 570,000 distinct CDR3 sequences, under 9% of them found once; the top ten carry roughly 13%. The sequences come from PBMCs from blood, collected 23 to 25 months after vaccination. These receptors all stem from a man between 50 and 75 years old who received an inactivated influenza vaccine.

This clonotype turned up a few times. The rearrangement joins TRBV4-2 to TRBJ1-4; tentative D call: TRBD1 (5 bases). CDR3 size: 16 residues. V was clipped by 0 bases and J by 7 bases, with 15 bases between them. Germline CDR1 is LGHNA and CDR2 is YNFKEQ. The CDR3 reads CASSQDLKGSGEKLFF. The CDR3 bases are TGTGCCAGCAGCCAAGATCTTAAGGGGTCAGGTGAAAAACTGTTTTTT.

The chain links TRBV9 to TRBJ2-1; the D call may be TRBD1 or TRBD2 (5 bases each). Germline values: CDR1 SGDLS, CDR2 YYNGEE. The CDR3 is made up of 16 amino acids. V was clipped by 2 bases and J by 10 bases, with 22 bases between them. In nucleotides, the CDR3 is TGTGCCAGCAGCGTTTCCGGGACGCCCCTCATCGAGGAGCAGTTCTTC. Its protein product is CASSVSGTPLIEEQFF.

To note about this clonotype: The junction differs from germline at one of its ends, possibly a read error. The V call is TRBV5-6, the J call TRBJ2-1, with TRBD2 matching 11 bases. Germline lookup yields CDR1 SGHDT and CDR2 YYEEEE. The CDR3 extends over 12 amino acids. The CDR3 is CASSLAGSGRVF. CDR3 in DNA: TGTGCCAGCAGCTTGGCGGGTAGCGGGAGGGTCTTC.

This sequence joins TRBV6-1 and TRBJ2-7; 10 nucleotides line up with TRBD1. Germline V gives CDR1 MNHNS, CDR2 SASEGT. The CDR3 extends over 15 amino acids. With 6 bases clipped from V and 4 bases from J, the junction kept 9 bases outside the gene matches. CDR3 DNA: TGTGCCAGCAGATCAGTTGACAGGGGGCGATACGAGCAGTACTTC. It is translated as CASRSVDRGRYEQYF.

This clonotype was seen many times. V and J are TRBV29-1 and TRBJ2-3; tentatively, D is TRBD2 (5 bases). The CDR3 length is 12 residues. Trimming left V 3 bases short and J 3 bases short, with 7 bases between. Germline CDR1 SQVTM, CDR2 ANQGSEA. The chain's CDR3 is CSVDPGTDTQYF. CDR3 DNA: TGCAGCGTTGATCCGGGAACAGATACGCAGTATTTT.

This clonotype appeared many times. The V and J genes are TRBV20-1 and TRBJ2-7; a weak D match, TRBD1 (6 bases). The CDR3 loop spans 14 amino acids. The V end lost 3 bases, the J end lost 2 bases, and 14 bases lay between the germline ends. Germline V lookup: CDR1 DFQATT, CDR2 SNEGSKA (reference sequence). The DNA of the CDR3 is TGCAGTGCTAGCAGGGGTTTTGCCACCTACGAGCAGTACTTC. Its translation: CSASRGFATYEQYF.

Many counts were recorded for this clonotype. The chain recombines TRBV28 with TRBJ1-6; 7 nucleotides align to TRBD1. This CDR3 has 14 amino acids. The germline V gene encodes CDR1 MDHEN and CDR2 SYDVKM. The V and J ends lost 5 bases and 5 bases, in that order; junction bases with no gene match: 3. The CDR3 DNA reads TGTGCCAGCAGTACGGGACAGCATAATTCACCCCTCCACTTT. It is translated as CASSTGQHNSPLHF.

The gene calls are TRBV30 and TRBJ2-1; D assignment may be TRBD1 or TRBD2 (5 bases each). Germline CDR1 and CDR2: GTSNPN and SVGIG (reference sequence). Deletions cut 0 bases from V and 15 bases from J, with 18 bases between. The CDR3 consists of 13 residues. This CDR3 is CAWSVSNTGAAFF. The CDR3 DNA reads as TGTGCCTGGAGTGTTTCCAACACCGGGGCCGCGTTCTTC. The variable domain in full, completed from reference TRBV30 and TRBJ2-1, reads SQTIHQWPATLVQPVGSPLSLECTVEGTSNPNLYWYRQAAGRGLQLLFYSVGIGQISSEVPQNLSASRPQDRQFILSSKKLLLSDSGFYLCAWSVSNTGAAFFGPGTRLTVL.

This clonotype showed up many times. The V gene is TRBV3-1, the J gene TRBJ2-2; 8 bases are shared with TRBD2. The CDR3 runs 17 residues. Germline CDR1 and CDR2: LGHDT and YNNKEL (reference sequence). V lost 4 bases, J lost 0 bases, and 7 bases stayed unmatched. The DNA for the CDR3 is TGTGCCAGCAGCCCTCGGACTAGCTTGACGAACACCGGGGAGCTGTTTTTT. Translation gives CASSPRTSLTNTGELFF.

The V gene is TRBV7-2, the J gene TRBJ2-7; maybe TRBD1 (5 bases). The germline gives CDR1 SGHTA, CDR2 FQGNSA. This CDR3 spans 13 amino acids. V shed 4 bases and J shed 5 bases, with 12 bases lying between them. CDR3 bases: TGTACCAGCAGCTCGGCAGGGCTGAACGAGCAGTACTTC. This sequence encodes CTSSSAGLNEQYF.

The gene calls are TRBV10-3 and TRBJ1-5; tentatively, D is TRBD1 (5 bases). CDR3 length: 15 residues. V dropped 4 bases and J dropped 3 bases, with 13 bases sitting between them. Looked up from germline, CDR1 is ENHRY and CDR2 is SYGVKD. The CDR3 bases are TGTGCCATCAGTGTTCAACCAGGGCTCAATCAGCCCCAGCATTTT. The encoded protein is CAISVQPGLNQPQHF.

The rearrangement uses TRBV12-3 or TRBV12-4 and TRBJ1-4; D is perhaps TRBD1 (6 bases). V lost 6 bases and J 7 bases, leaving 12 bases between the germline ends. CDR3 size: 13 residues. CDR3 coding DNA: TGTGCCAGCAGGCCAGACAGGTTTGAAAAACTGTTTTTT. This codes for CASRPDRFEKLFF.

This clonotype has only a few counts. The chain couples TRBV11-3 to TRBJ2-5, with 9 bases aligning to TRBD1. The V gene end was trimmed by 5 bases and the J gene end by 4 bases; junction bases not matched to a gene: 11. The germline V gene has CDR1 SGHNT and CDR2 YENEEA. CDR3 length: 16 residues. This CDR3 reads CASSKRDRVRGETQYF. CDR3 sequence (DNA): TGTGCCAGCAGCAAGAGGGACAGGGTGAGAGGAGAGACCCAGTACTTC.

This chain uses TRBV5-5 with TRBJ1-6; D is perhaps TRBD1 (6 bases). The germline V gene encodes CDR1 SGHKS and CDR2 YYEKEE (reference sequence). V gave up 0 bases and J gave up 0 bases, with 10 bases separating them. The CDR3 runs 17 residues. CDR3 DNA sequence: TGTGCCAGCAGCTTGGAGGGGGGCAGCTCCTATAATTCACCCCTCCACTTT. Translated, it gives CASSLEGGSSYNSPLHF.

The chain carries TRBV7-6 and TRBJ2-5; possible D gene TRBD1, 5 bases. The CDR3 contains 16 residues. Germline CDR1 reads SGHVS; CDR2 reads FNYEAQ. V lost 4 bases and J 5 bases, leaving 20 bases between the germline ends. This CDR3 reads CASSSNTAGSHETQYF. CDR3 sequence (DNA): TGTGCCAGCAGCTCGAATACGGCAGGGTCGCACGAGACCCAGTACTTC.

This clonotype was found many times. The V gene is TRBV28, the J gene TRBJ2-4; 7 nucleotides align to TRBD1. Germline CDR1 MDHEN, CDR2 SYDVKM. V dropped 2 bases and J dropped 6; count of bases not matched to a gene: 7. The CDR3 is 15 residues long. The chain's CDR3 is CASSLGFNRGNIQYF. The DNA for the CDR3 is TGTGCCAGCAGTTTAGGTTTTAACAGGGGAAACATTCAGTACTTC.

In its sample, this clonotype was seen many times. The genes are TRBV7-9 and TRBJ1-5; a possible D gene is TRBD1 (5 bases). Per the germline V gene, CDR1 is SEHNR and CDR2 is FQNEAQ (reference sequence). Trimming removed 1 base from V and 3 bases from J, with 10 bases in between. The CDR3 sequence is 15 residues long. The CDR3 DNA is TGTGCCAGCAGCTTAGGGCGGGGGATCAATCAGCCCCAGCATTTT. It codes for CASSLGRGINQPQHF.

This clonotype was seen repeatedly, ten times or more. The chain is built from TRBV20-1 and TRBJ2-5; 10 nucleotides line up with TRBD2. In germline, CDR1 is DFQATT, CDR2 SNEGSKA (reference sequence). The CDR3 is 14 residues long. V was clipped by 3 bases and J by 2 bases; unmatched bases: 3. The CDR3 DNA reads as TGCAGTGCTAGCGAACTAGCGGGACAAGAGACCCAGTACTTC. The encoded protein is CSASELAGQETQYF.

This clonotype was recorded once. Just one base apart from a much larger clone, this may be a read error. The chain couples TRBV4-3 to TRBJ2-1; 7 bases are shared with TRBD1. CDR3 length: 17 amino acids. With 2 bases clipped from V and 1 base from J, the junction kept 8 bases outside the gene matches. The germline V gene has CDR1 LGHNA and CDR2 YSLEER. CDR3 DNA sequence: TGCGCCAGCAGCCAATACTACAGGGGACGGTCCTACAATGAGCAGTTCTTC. Amino acid sequence: CASSQYYRGRSYNEQFF.

The table lists this clonotype with many counts. This chain uses TRBV11-2 with TRBJ2-3, with D possibly matching TRBD2 (6 bases). Trimming stripped 5 bases from V and 5 bases from J, with 20 bases between. The CDR3 loop spans 16 amino acids. Per germline, CDR1 SGHAT and CDR2 FQNNGV. The CDR3 region has the DNA TGTGCCAGCAGCCCCACCGGCGGGGCAGTAGGAGATACGCAGTATTTT. Translation: CASSPTGGAVGDTQYF.

The rearrangement joins TRBV27 to TRBJ1-2; tentatively, D is TRBD1 (5 bases). V gave up 6 bases and J gave up 3 bases, with 17 bases separating them. The CDR3 contains 15 residues. Germline V lookup: CDR1 MNHEY, CDR2 SMNVEV (reference sequence). CDR3 DNA: TGTGCCAGCAGGGTACGGGGGACGGCCGACTATGGCTACACCTTC. Residues: CASRVRGTADYGYTF.

This clonotype has more than one count but fewer than ten. This rearrangement joins TRBV5-1 to TRBJ1-3; 8 bases map to TRBD1. The germline V gene has CDR1 SGHRS and CDR2 YFSETQ. The CDR3 loop spans 15 amino acids. V shed 2 bases and J 3 bases; nucleotides not matched to a gene: 4. CDR3 loop: CASSFGQGGGNTIYF. The CDR3 nucleotides are TGCGCCAGCAGCTTTGGACAGGGAGGTGGAAACACCATATATTTT.

This clonotype was seen a handful of times. The chain combines TRBV4-2 with TRBJ2-6, with a weak D call TRBD1 (5 bases). The V and J ends lost 1 base and 0 bases respectively, with 10 bases between them. Germline CDR1 and CDR2: LGHNA and YNFKEQ. This CDR3 has 17 residues. The CDR3 DNA is TGTGCCAGCAGCCAAGTCGACAGCAGCTCTGGGGCCAACGTCCTGACTTTC. This gives the protein CASSQVDSSSGANVLTF.

Many counts were recorded for this clonotype. In nucleotides, the CDR3 is TGCAGTGCTCAGACTAGCGCAAGAACAGATACGCAGTATTTT. It codes for CSAQTSARTDTQYF. The genes are TRBV20-1 and TRBJ2-3; 8 bases match TRBD2. Germline CDR1 DFQATT, CDR2 SNEGSKA (reference sequence). This CDR3 has 14 residues. The V gene end was trimmed by 5 bases and the J gene end by 3 bases; junction bases not matched to a gene: 7.

This clonotype was counted ten times or more. The chain employs TRBV21-1 and TRBJ1-5. TRBV21-1 is labeled a pseudogene. CDR3 length: 17 residues. The CDR3 protein is CASSPRETVSVTQPQHF. In DNA, the CDR3 is TGTGCCAGCAGTCCTAGGGAGACGGTCTCGGTGACTCAGCCCCAGCATTTT.

The sample holds one count of this clonotype. The chain employs TRBV7-6 and TRBJ2-5; D possibly matches TRBD1 or TRBD2 (6 bases each). Germline-derived CDR1 and CDR2 are SGHVS and FNYEAQ. V dropped 4 bases and J dropped 0 bases, with 24 bases sitting between them. The CDR3 has 19 residues. The CDR3 sequence is CASSSRWGRREEHQETQYF. Here the CDR3 DNA reads TGTGCCAGCAGCTCCCGCTGGGGGCGCAGGGAGGAGCACCAAGAGACCCAGTACTTC. The variable domain in full, with the rest retrieved from reference TRBV7-6 and TRBJ2-5, is GAGVSQSPRYKVTKRGQDVALRCDPISGHVSLYWYRQALGQGPEFLTYFNYEAQQDKSGLPNDRFSAERPEGSISTLTIQRTEQRDSAMYRCASSSRWGRREEHQETQYFGPGTRLLVL.

This clonotype was detected many times. One end of the junction is discordant with germline, which a read error may explain. The CDR3 DNA reads as TGTGCCAGCAGCTCCGCGAAGTTAGATAACCTAGCAGTGGTCTTC. Protein product: CASSSAKLDNLAVVF. The V gene is TRBV5-5, the J gene TRBJ2-1, with a weak D call TRBD2 (5 bases). Germline V CDR1 and CDR2: SGHKS, YYEKEE (reference sequence). The CDR3 is 15 amino acids.

The sample holds many counts of this clonotype. The germline gene is not matched at one end of the junction; a read error may be the cause. V usage is TRBV4-3 and J usage is TRBJ2-1, with 8 bases matching TRBD1. CDR3 length: 15 residues. Germline-derived CDR1 and CDR2 are LGHNA and YSLEER. The CDR3 DNA follows: TGCGCCAGCAGTCAAGACAGGGGCTCCTACAATGAGCAGTTCTTC. Protein product: CASSQDRGSYNEQFF.